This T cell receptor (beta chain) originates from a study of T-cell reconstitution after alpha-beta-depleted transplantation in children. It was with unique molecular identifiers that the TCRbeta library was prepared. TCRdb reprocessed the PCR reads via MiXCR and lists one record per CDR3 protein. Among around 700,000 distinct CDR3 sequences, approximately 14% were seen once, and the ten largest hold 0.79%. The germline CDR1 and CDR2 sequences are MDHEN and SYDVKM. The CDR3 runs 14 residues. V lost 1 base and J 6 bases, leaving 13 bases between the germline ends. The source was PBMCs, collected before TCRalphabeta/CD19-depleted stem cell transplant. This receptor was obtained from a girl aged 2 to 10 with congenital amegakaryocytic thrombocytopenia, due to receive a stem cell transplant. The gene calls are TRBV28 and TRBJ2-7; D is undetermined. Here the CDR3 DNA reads TGTGCCAGCAGTTTATCGGCAGGCCCCCTCGAGCAGTACTTC. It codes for CASSLSAGPLEQYF.